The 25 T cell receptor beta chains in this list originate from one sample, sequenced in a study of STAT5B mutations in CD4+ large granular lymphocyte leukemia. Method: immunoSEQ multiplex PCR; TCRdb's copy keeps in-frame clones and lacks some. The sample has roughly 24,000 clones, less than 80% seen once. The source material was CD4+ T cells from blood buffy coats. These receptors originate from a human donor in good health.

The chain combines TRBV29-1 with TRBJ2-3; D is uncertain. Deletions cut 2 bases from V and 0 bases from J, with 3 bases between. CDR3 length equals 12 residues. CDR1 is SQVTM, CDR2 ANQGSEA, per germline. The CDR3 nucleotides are TGCAGCGTTGAATTGAGCACAGATACGCAGTATTTT. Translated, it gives CSVELSTDTQYF.

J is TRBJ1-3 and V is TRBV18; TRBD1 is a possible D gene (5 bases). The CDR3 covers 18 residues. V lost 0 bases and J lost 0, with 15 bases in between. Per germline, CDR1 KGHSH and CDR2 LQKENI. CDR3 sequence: CASSPPFGTGNSGNTIYF. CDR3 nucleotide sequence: TGTGCCAGCTCACCACCTTTCGGGACTGGGAACTCTGGAAACACCATATATTTT.

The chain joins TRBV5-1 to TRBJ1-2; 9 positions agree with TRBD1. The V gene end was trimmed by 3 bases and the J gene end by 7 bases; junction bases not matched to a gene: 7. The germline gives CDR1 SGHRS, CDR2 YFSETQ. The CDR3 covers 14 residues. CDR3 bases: TGCGCCAGCAGCTGGGGACAGGGCGGTCGTGGCTACACCTTC. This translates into CASSWGQGGRGYTF.

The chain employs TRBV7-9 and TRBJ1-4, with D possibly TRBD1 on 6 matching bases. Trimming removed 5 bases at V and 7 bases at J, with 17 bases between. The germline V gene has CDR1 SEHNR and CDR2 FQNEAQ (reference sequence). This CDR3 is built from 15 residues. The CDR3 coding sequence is TGTGCCAGCAGCCGTCGCCGACAGGACCGTGAAAAACTGTTTTTT. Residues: CASSRRRQDREKLFF.

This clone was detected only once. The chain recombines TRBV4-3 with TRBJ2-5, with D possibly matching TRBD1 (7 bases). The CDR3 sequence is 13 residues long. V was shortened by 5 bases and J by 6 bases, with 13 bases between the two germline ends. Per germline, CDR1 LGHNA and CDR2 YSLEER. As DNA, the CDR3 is TGCGCCAGCAGCGCTCAGGGGGGAAAGACCCAGTACTTC. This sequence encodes CASSAQGGKTQYF.

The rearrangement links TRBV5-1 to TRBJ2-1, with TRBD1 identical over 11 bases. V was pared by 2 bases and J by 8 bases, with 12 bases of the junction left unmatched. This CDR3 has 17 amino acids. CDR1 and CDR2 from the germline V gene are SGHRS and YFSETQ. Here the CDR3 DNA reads TGCGCCAGCAGCTTCGCCCGACGGACAGGGGGCTCGGATGAGCAGTTCTTC. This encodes CASSFARRTGGSDEQFF.

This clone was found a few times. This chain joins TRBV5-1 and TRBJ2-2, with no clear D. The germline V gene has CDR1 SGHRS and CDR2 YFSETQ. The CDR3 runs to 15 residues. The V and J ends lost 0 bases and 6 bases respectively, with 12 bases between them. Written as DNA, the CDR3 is TGCGCCAGCAGCTTGGCGATAGGGTCACCCGGGGAGCTGTTTTTT. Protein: CASSLAIGSPGELFF.

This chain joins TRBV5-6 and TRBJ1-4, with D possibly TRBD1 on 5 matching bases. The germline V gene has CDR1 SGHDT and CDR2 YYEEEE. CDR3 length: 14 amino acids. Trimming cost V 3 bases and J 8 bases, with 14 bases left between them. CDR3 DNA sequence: TGTGCCAGCAGCTCCTCATGGGCAGGGGAAAAACTGTTTTTT. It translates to CASSSSWAGEKLFF. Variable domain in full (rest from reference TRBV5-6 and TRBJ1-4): DAGVTQSPTHLIKTRGQQVTLRCSPKSGHDTVSWYQQALGQGPQFIFQYYEEEERQRGNFPDRFSGHQFPNYSSELNVNALLLGDSALYLCASSSSWAGEKLFFGSGTQLSVL.

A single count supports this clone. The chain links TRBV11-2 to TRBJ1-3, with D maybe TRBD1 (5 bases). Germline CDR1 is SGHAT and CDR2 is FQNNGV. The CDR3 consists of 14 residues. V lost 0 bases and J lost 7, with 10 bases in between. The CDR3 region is CASSLERQSNTIYF. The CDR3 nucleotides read TGTGCCAGCAGCTTAGAACGACAGTCGAACACCATATATTTT.

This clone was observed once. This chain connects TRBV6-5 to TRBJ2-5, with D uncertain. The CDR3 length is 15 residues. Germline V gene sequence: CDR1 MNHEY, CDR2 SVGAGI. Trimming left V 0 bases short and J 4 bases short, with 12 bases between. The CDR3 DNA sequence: TGTGCCAGCAGTTACTCGAGCGAAGCGCGAGAGACCCAGTACTTC. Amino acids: CASSYSSEARETQYF.

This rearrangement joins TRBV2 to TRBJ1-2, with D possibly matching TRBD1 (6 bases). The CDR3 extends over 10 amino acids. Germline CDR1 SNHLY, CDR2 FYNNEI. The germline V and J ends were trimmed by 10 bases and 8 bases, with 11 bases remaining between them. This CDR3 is CATGVEGYTF. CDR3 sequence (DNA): TGTGCCACAGGGGTAGAAGGCTACACCTTC.

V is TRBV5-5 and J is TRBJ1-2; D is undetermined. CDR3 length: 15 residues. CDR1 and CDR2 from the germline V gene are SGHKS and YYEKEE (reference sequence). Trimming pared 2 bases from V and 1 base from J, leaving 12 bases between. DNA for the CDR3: TGTGCCAGCAGCTTCGGTGCAAACGTTAACTATGGCTACACCTTC. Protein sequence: CASSFGANVNYGYTF.

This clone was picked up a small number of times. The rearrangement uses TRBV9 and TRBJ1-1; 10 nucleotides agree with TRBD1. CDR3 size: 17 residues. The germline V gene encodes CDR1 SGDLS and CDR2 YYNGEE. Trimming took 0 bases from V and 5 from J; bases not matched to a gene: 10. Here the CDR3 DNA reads TGTGCCAGCAGCGTAGGGGGTGGGACAGGGGAGCATACTGAAGCTTTCTTT. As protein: CASSVGGGTGEHTEAFF.

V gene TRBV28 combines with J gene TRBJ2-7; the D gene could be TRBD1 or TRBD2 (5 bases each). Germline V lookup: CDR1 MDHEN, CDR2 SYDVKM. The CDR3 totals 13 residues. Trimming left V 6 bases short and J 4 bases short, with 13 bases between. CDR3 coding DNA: TGTGCCAGCAGCCTCCAGGGACCTTACGAGCAGTACTTC. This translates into CASSLQGPYEQYF.

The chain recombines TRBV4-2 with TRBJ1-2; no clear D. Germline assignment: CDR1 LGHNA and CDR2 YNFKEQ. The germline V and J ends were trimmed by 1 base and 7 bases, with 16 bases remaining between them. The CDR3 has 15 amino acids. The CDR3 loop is CASSQGPSGNTGYTF. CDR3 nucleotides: TGTGCCAGCAGCCAAGGCCCTTCGGGGAATACTGGCTACACCTTC.

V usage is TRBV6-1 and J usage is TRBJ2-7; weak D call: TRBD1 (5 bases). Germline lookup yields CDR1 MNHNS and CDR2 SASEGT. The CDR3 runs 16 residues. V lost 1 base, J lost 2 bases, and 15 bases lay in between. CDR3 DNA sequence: TGTGCCAGCAGTGAAGAGGCAGGGCAATTCACCTACGAGCAGTACTTC. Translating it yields CASSEEAGQFTYEQYF.

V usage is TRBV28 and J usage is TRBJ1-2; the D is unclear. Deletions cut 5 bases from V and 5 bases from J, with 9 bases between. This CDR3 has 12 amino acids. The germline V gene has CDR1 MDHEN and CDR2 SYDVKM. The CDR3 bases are TGTGCCAGCAGTAGGAAAGGGTATGGCTACACCTTC. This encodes CASSRKGYGYTF.

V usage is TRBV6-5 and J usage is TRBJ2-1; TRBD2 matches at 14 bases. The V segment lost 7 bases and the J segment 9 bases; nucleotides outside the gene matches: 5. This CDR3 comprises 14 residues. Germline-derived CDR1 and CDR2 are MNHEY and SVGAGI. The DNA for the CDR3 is TGTGCCAGCACTAGGACTAGCGGGGGGAGTGAGCAGTTCTTC. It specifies CASTRTSGGSEQFF.

Written as DNA, the CDR3 is TGTGCCAGCAGTTTAGCAGGGGTCCGCGACTACGAGCAGTACTTC. It specifies CASSLAGVRDYEQYF. This sequence joins TRBV28 and TRBJ2-7; D possibly corresponds to TRBD1 (6 bases). This CDR3 is 15 amino acids long. CDR1 MDHEN and CDR2 SYDVKM come from the germline V gene. Trimming stripped 2 bases from V and 3 bases from J, with 14 bases between.

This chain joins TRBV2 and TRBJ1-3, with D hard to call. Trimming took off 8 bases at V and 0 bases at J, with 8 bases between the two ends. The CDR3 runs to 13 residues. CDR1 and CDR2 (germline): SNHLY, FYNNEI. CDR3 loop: CASGTSSGNTIYF. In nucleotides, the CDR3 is TGTGCCAGCGGCACCAGCTCTGGAAACACCATATATTTT.

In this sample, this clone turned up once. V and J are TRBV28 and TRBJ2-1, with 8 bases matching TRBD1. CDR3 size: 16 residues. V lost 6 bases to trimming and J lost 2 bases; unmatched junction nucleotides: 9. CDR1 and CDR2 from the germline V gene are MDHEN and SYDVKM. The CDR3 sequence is CASREPGTGAYNEQFF. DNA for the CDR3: TGTGCCAGCAGGGAGCCCGGGACAGGCGCCTACAATGAGCAGTTCTTC.

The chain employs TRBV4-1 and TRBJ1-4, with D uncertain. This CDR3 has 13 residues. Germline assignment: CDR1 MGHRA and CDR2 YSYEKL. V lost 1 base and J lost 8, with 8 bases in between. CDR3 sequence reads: CASSQVVQEKLFF. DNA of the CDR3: TGCGCCAGCAGCCAAGTGGTACAGGAAAAACTGTTTTTT.

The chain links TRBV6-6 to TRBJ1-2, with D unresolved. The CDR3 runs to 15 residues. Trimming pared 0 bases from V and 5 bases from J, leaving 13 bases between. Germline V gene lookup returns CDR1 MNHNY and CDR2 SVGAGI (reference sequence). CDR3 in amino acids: CASSYSTVGGYGYTF. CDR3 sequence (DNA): TGTGCCAGCAGTTACTCGACCGTGGGAGGGTATGGCTACACCTTC.

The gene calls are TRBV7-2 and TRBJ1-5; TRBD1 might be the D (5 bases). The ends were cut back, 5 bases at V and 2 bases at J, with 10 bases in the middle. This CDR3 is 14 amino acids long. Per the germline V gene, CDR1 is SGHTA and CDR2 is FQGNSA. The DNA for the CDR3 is TGTGCCAGCAGCCGAGTACAGGGCAATCAGCCCCAGCATTTT. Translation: CASSRVQGNQPQHF.

The CDR3 spells CASSLDRGDTYEQYF. The CDR3 DNA is TGTGCCAGCAGCTTAGATCGTGGGGATACCTACGAGCAGTACTTC. This chain joins TRBV11-2 and TRBJ2-7; D is unresolved. V lost 0 bases and J lost 2, with 11 bases in between. Germline V gene sequence: CDR1 SGHAT, CDR2 FQNNGV. The CDR3 length is 15 residues. Using reference TRBV11-2 and TRBJ2-7 for the parts outside the CDR3, the full variable domain is EAGVAQSPRYKIIEKRQSVAFWCNPISGHATLYWYQQILGQGPKLLIQFQNNGVVDDSQLPKDRFSAERLKGVDSTLKIQPAKLEDSAVYLCASSLDRGDTYEQYFGPGTRLTVT.